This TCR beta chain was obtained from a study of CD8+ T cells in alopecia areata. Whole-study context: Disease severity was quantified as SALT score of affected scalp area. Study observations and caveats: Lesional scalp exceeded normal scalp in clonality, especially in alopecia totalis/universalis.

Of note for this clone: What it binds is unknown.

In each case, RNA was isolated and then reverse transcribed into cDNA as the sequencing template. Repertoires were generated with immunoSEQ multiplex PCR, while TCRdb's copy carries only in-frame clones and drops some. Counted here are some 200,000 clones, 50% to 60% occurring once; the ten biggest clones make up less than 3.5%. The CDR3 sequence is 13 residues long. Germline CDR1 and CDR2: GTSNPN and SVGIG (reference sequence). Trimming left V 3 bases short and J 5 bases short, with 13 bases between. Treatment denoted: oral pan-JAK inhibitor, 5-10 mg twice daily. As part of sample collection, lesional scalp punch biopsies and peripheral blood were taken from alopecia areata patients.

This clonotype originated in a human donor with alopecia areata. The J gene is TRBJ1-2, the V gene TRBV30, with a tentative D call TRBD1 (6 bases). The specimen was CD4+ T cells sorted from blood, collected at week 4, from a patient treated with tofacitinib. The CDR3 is CAWSSTGRYGYTF. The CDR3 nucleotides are TGTGCCTGGAGCTCTACAGGGCGGTATGGCTACACCTTC.